The 7 T cell receptor beta chains reported below all come from one sample, sequenced in a study of OX40 agonist ivuxolimab in advanced cancers. Repertoires were generated with immunoSEQ multiplex PCR, while TCRdb's copy carries only in-frame clones and drops some. The table includes tens of thousands of clones, around 85% detected once. The sequences come from CD4+ or CD8+ T cells sorted from blood, collected in a trial of the OX40 agonist ivuxolimab. The source is an adult with an advanced solid tumor such as melanoma, head and neck, liver or kidney cancer.

V is TRBV14 and J is TRBJ2-1; D uncertain. This CDR3 is 15 amino acids long. CDR1 SGHDN and CDR2 FVKESK come from the germline V gene. Deletions cut 0 bases from V and 8 bases from J, with 14 bases between. Written as DNA, the CDR3 is TGTGCCAGCAGCCAAGAAAGGTCAGGTCTCGATGAGCAGTTCTTC. Its protein product is CASSQERSGLDEQFF.

The V call is TRBV11-3, the J call TRBJ2-1; 7 nucleotides align to TRBD1. Trimming at V came to 1 base and at J to 5 bases, leaving 5 bases not matched to a gene. The germline V gene has CDR1 SGHNT and CDR2 YENEEA. This CDR3 has 15 amino acids. CDR3 in amino acids: CASSLAGDSHNEQFF. Written as DNA, the CDR3 is TGTGCCAGCAGCTTAGCCGGGGACAGCCACAATGAGCAGTTCTTC.

V gene TRBV5-1 combines with J gene TRBJ2-2, with 8 nucleotides matching TRBD2. V lost 0 bases and J lost 5; bases outside the gene matches: 3. This CDR3 has 15 residues. Looked up from germline, CDR1 is SGHRS and CDR2 is YFSETQ. DNA of the CDR3: TGCGCCAGCAGCTTGGAGGCTAGCGGGACCGGGGAGCTGTTTTTT. As protein: CASSLEASGTGELFF.

The chain combines TRBV6-4 with TRBJ2-3, with D perhaps TRBD1 or TRBD2 (5 bases each). The germline V gene encodes CDR1 MRHNA and CDR2 SNTAGT. This CDR3 spans 16 amino acids. The V gene lost 2 bases and the J gene lost 2 bases, with 14 bases spanning the gap. The CDR3 is CASSDTPRGPTDTQYF. The CDR3 DNA is TGTGCCAGCAGTGACACCCCTAGGGGACCCACAGATACGCAGTATTTT.

This clone was detected once. This chain joins TRBV2 and TRBJ1-2; 12 bases are shared with TRBD1. J was trimmed by 8 bases and V by 7 bases; bases with no gene match: 8. CDR1 is SNHLY and CDR2 is FYNNEI in the germline V gene. The CDR3 totals 14 residues. CDR3 nucleotide sequence: TGTGCCAGCATTCCGGGACAGGGGGCGGAAGGCTACACCTTC. It translates to CASIPGQGAEGYTF.

CDR3 nucleotide sequence: TGCGCCAGCAGCTCGGGACTAGCGGAAGAGACCCAGTACTTC. Translated, it gives CASSSGLAEETQYF. The chain carries TRBV5-1 and TRBJ2-5, with TRBD2 identical over 11 bases. Germline V gene lookup returns CDR1 SGHRS and CDR2 YFSETQ. The ends lost 3 bases at V and 3 bases at J; junction bases unmatched: 1. The CDR3 has 14 amino acids.

The sample holds one count of this clone. The chain links TRBV27 to TRBJ1-6; D not resolved. CDR1 and CDR2 from the germline V gene are MNHEY and SMNVEV (reference sequence). V was pared by 5 bases and J by 4 bases, with 15 bases between. The CDR3 is 16 amino acids. For the CDR3, the DNA is TGTGCCAGCAGTCCTTCCCCGGGTTCTTATAATTCACCCCTCCACTTT. Translated: CASSPSPGSYNSPLHF.